Sequencing of this TCR beta chain was carried out in a study of Ad26.COV2.S vaccination and SARS-CoV-2 variants. The wider study: Doses of Ad26.COV2.S were injected into muscle once or twice, 56 days apart.

Libraries were prepared by immunoSEQ multiplex PCR; TCRdb keeps only in-frame clonotypes and omits some of them. The data hold about 440,000 clones, with about 92% observed a single time. The CDR3 runs to 15 residues. V was shortened by 1 base and J by 0 bases, with 8 bases between the two germline ends. Stated treatment: approximately 18 received Ad26.COV2.S at low or high dose, single or two shots; 5 received placebo; per-sample allocation not given. The study sampled participants on day 63 after the first vaccine or placebo injection. An adult donor aged 18-55 years was enrolled in Boston. An Ad26 vector expressing Wuhan-strain SARS-CoV-2 spike constituted the vaccine. Study results and limitations: Whether participants received vaccine or placebo, their non-spike TCR breadth was similar.

Notes on this clone: Its target is not known.

This chain connects TRBV5-3 to TRBJ1-5; no definite D call. TRBV5-3 counts as an open reading frame of uncertain function. The source was peripheral blood, collected in a trial of Ad26.COV2.S vaccine versus placebo. This receptor was obtained from a person aged 18-65 years who received the Ad26.COV2.S COVID-19 vaccine or a placebo. In DNA form, the CDR3 reads TGTGCCAGAAGCTTGCAGAGGAATAGCAATCAGCCCCAGCATTTT. This translates into CARSLQRNSNQPQHF.